Below, one TCR beta chain is given with its context. Its cognate antigen is unknown. The authors sequenced patients whose flow cytometry had shown CD8+CD57+ cell expansion. Severe acquired aplastic anemia was present in all patients. No therapy had been given to the patients at the time of blood sampling. This sample was taken from a study of CD8+CD57+ T cells in acquired aplastic anemia. Trimming cost V 1 base and J 2 bases; bases outside gene matches: 1. Per germline, CDR1 LNHNV and CDR2 YYDKDF (reference sequence). The CDR3 runs 14 residues. The template used for profiling TCR beta VDJ and CDR3 was genomic DNA. Via MiXCR, TCRdb re-called the reads, giving one row per CDR3 protein. This sample carries about 160,000 distinct CDR3 sequences, about 45% of them seen once, and the ten largest clones take roughly 2.9%. Whole-study results and caveats: CD8+ Simpson's diversity in patients was not significantly different from that in controls. It was found that nearly 30 CD8+ CDR3 sequences were shared between patients and controls.

The TCR comes from a human donor with aplastic anemia. Sequencing input: sorted CD4+, CD8+, or CD8+CD57+ T cells (not recorded which) from PBMCs. V usage is TRBV15 and J usage is TRBJ1-2, with 7 bases matching TRBD1. The CDR3 loop reads CATSRVGQNYGYTF. The CDR3 DNA follows: TGTGCCACCAGCAGAGTGGGACAGAACTATGGCTACACCTTC.